What follows are 26 T cell receptor beta chains derived from one specimen sequenced in a study of regulatory T cells in long-lasting Graves disease. The authors built TCR beta libraries using iRepertoire HTBI primers and Arm-PCR of CDR3 regions. From the multiplex PCR reads, TCRdb called clonotypes with MiXCR, one entry per CDR3 protein. The data contain a few hundred thousand distinct CDR3 sequences, about 18% of them singletons. Sample time point: newly diagnosed GD, antithyroid drugs for less than 3 months. With RNA extracted from PBMCs as input, the TCR library was made. This same sample was also part of a study on T cells in Graves' hyperthyroidism and ophthalmopathy.

The starting material was peripheral blood mononuclear cells (PBMCs), obtained at new diagnosis, from a patient treated with antithyroid drugs. Receptor source: a woman aged 25 to 39 with Graves disease.

Ten or more counts support this clonotype. This chain uses TRBV6-5 with TRBJ1-5; D ambiguous. Germline V gene data show CDR1 as MNHEY and CDR2 as SVGAGI. This CDR3 region has 14 residues. The V gene lost 0 bases and the J gene lost 9 bases, with 12 bases spanning the gap. The CDR3 here is CASSYSGILRPQHF. The CDR3 DNA follows: TGTGCCAGCAGTTACTCGGGGATCTTGAGGCCCCAGCATTTT.

This clonotype was found many times. This chain joins TRBV5-5 and TRBJ2-7; D is unresolved. Per the germline V gene, CDR1 is SGHKS and CDR2 is YYEKEE (reference sequence). The CDR3 runs 14 residues. Trimming took 3 bases from V and 1 from J, leaving 11 bases between them. The DNA for the CDR3 is TGTGCCAGCAGCTCATCGGTTGAATCCTACGAGCAGTACTTC. It specifies CASSSSVESYEQYF.

A remark on this clonotype: This may be a read error: a much more frequent sequence differs by one nucleotide. As DNA, the CDR3 is TGCGCCAGCAGCTTGGTACTAGCGGGGGCCTACGAGCAGCACTTC. This gives the protein CASSLVLAGAYEQHF. The chain combines TRBV5-1 with TRBJ2-7, with 11 bases lining up with TRBD2. Per germline, CDR1 SGHRS and CDR2 YFSETQ. The CDR3 runs to 15 residues. Drawing the rest from reference TRBV5-1 and TRBJ2-7, the complete variable domain is KAGVTQTPRYLIKTRGQQVTLSCSPISGHRSVSWYQQTPGQGLQFLFEYFSETQRNKGNFPGRFSGRQFSNSRSEMNVSTLELGDSALYLCASSLVLAGAYEQHFGPGTRLTVT.

On this clonotype: A read error may be the cause here, since a much bigger clone is one base away. This chain uses TRBV6-2 or TRBV6-3 with TRBJ1-5; tentative D call: TRBD1 (5 bases). Germline V gene lookup returns CDR1 MNHEY and CDR2 SVGEGT. The CDR3 runs to 12 residues. V was trimmed by 6 bases and J by 7 bases, leaving 10 bases between them. The CDR3 is CASRTEGQPQHF. In nucleotides, the CDR3 is TGTGCCAGCAGGACGGAGGGGCAGCCCCAGCATTTT.

Ten or more counts support this clonotype. CDR3 DNA: TGTGCCAGCAATGAGCTCTCCGTCCAAGAGACCCAGTACTTC. As protein: CASNELSVQETQYF. The V and J genes are TRBV6-1 and TRBJ2-5; D call uncertain. V shed 7 bases and J shed 1 base, with 13 bases lying between them. Germline V CDR1 and CDR2: MNHNS, SASEGT. The CDR3 sequence is 14 residues long.

Worth noting for this clonotype: A much larger clone is a single base away; this may be a read error. The J gene is TRBJ2-1, the V gene TRBV5-4; TRBD1 agrees at 9 bases. This CDR3 is 17 amino acids long. Germline V gene sequence: CDR1 SGHNT, CDR2 YYREEE (reference sequence). CDR3 in amino acids: CASSSGTGFSGYSEQFF. CDR3 bases: TGTGCCAGCAGCTCCGGGACAGGGTTTTCGGGCTACAGTGAGCAGTTCTTC.

This clonotype was counted many times. The chain has TRBV18 and TRBJ2-5; 8 nucleotides line up with TRBD1. The CDR3 is 16 residues long. V shed 6 bases, J shed 0 bases, and the junction held 9 bases outside the gene matches. The germline CDR1 and CDR2 sequences are KGHSH and LQKENI. In DNA form, the CDR3 reads TGTGCCAGCTCCCCAACCGGGACAGGCGACCAAGAGACCCAGTACTTC. Translated, it gives CASSPTGTGDQETQYF.

This clonotype was seen a handful of times. It may be a read error: a sequence one base away is much more abundant. V and J are TRBV12-3 or TRBV12-4 and TRBJ1-5; D is uncertain. Trimming took 6 bases from V and 2 from J, leaving 14 bases between them. This CDR3 has 15 amino acids. CDR3 DNA sequence: TGTGCCAGCAGGTTTTGGACCGGAGGCAATCAGCCCCAGCATTTT. This translates into CASRFWTGGNQPQHF.

Many counts were recorded for this clonotype. The junction and the germline gene differ at one end; a read error may be behind it. V is TRBV3-1 and J is TRBJ1-1; D is uncertain. This CDR3 spans 14 amino acids. Germline-derived CDR1 and CDR2 are LGHDT and YNNKEL (reference sequence). The CDR3 reads CASSQDLGGEMAPF. The DNA of the CDR3 is TGTGCCAGCAGCCAAGATTTAGGTGGGGAGATGGCCCCCTTT.

The CDR3 nucleotides are TGTGCCATCATGCGGGGGGGCGTGTACAATGAGCAGTTCTTC. Its translation: CAIMRGGVYNEQFF. The chain is built from TRBV10-3 and TRBJ2-1; 9 bases agree with TRBD2. This CDR3 comprises 14 residues. The V gene end was trimmed by 7 bases and the J gene end by 4 bases; junction bases not matched to a gene: 5. Germline loops: CDR1 ENHRY, CDR2 SYGVKD.

This sequence joins TRBV20-1 and TRBJ1-6; a possible D gene is TRBD1 (5 bases). Trimming removed 0 bases at V and 7 bases at J, with 16 bases between. Germline V gene data show CDR1 as DFQATT and CDR2 as SNEGSKA (reference sequence). This CDR3 is built from 16 residues. DNA for the CDR3: TGCAGTGCTAGAGACCCCACCGGGGGAGGAAATTCACCCCTCCACTTT. Amino acids: CSARDPTGGGNSPLHF.

Note on this clonotype: This may stem from a read error, because a much larger clone lies one nucleotide away. The CDR3 reads CTSMNLGAGGTPGELFF. The CDR3 DNA reads TGTACCAGCATGAATTTGGGGGCGGGAGGAACACCCGGGGAGCTGTTTTTT. The rearrangement links TRBV7-9 to TRBJ2-2, with 8 bases fitting TRBD2. The CDR3 runs 17 residues. Germline CDR1 reads SEHNR; CDR2 reads FQNEAQ (reference sequence).

Details on this clonotype: The likely explanation is a read error, given a far larger clone one base away. The J gene is TRBJ2-3, the V gene TRBV7-3; tentatively, D is TRBD1 (6 bases). Near its end, the DNA agrees better with TRBJ1-5, so the J call may be wrong. Germline CDR1 SGHTA, CDR2 FQGTGA. The length of the CDR3 is 19 residues. The CDR3, as DNA: TGTGCCAGCAGCTTACGATCCCTAGCGGGGGGGGGCATCACAGATACGCAGCATTTT. Its translation: CASSLRSLAGGGITDTQHF.

This clonotype came up many times. This sequence joins TRBV10-3 and TRBJ1-1; a possible D gene is TRBD1 (5 bases). There are 16 residues in the CDR3. With 2 bases removed from V and 4 bases from J, the gap between germline ends came to 17 bases. Germline assignment: CDR1 ENHRY and CDR2 SYGVKD. The CDR3 nucleotides read TGTGCCATCAGTGAGGTGGGAATTGGGACGGGCACTGAAGCTTTCTTT. It translates to CAISEVGIGTGTEAFF.

Comments on this clonotype: A much larger clone lies one base from this, so it may be a read error. The chain links TRBV18 to TRBJ2-2, with 8 bases fitting TRBD1. The CDR3 has 16 amino acids. Germline-derived CDR1 and CDR2 are KGHSH and LQKENI. The CDR3 loop is CASPPPDRVVSGELFF. In nucleotides, the CDR3 is TGTGCCAGCCCACCACCGGACAGGGTGGTCTCCGGGGAGCTGTTTTTT. The full variable domain, in which reference TRBV18 and TRBJ2-2 provide the parts outside the CDR3, is NAGVMQNPRHLVRRRGQEARLRCSPMKGHSHVYWYRQLPEEGLKFMVYLQKENIIDESGMPKERFSAEFPKEGPSILRIQQVVRGDSAAYFCASPPPDRVVSGELFFGEGSRLTVL.

At least ten counts were recorded for this clonotype. The J gene is TRBJ1-2, the V gene TRBV7-9, with 9 bases matching TRBD1. The CDR3 extends over 15 amino acids. Per germline, CDR1 SEHNR and CDR2 FQNEAQ (reference sequence). V was pared by 5 bases and J by 6 bases, with 10 bases of the junction left unmatched. CDR3 region: CASSLPGTGRDGYTF. DNA of the CDR3: TGTGCCAGCAGCCTCCCCGGGACAGGGCGTGATGGCTACACCTTC.

This clonotype was detected a few times. V is TRBV19 and J is TRBJ1-1; TRBD1 aligns across 8 bases. With V trimmed by 8 bases and J by 5 bases, 7 bases remained unmatched. Looked up from germline, CDR1 is LNHDA and CDR2 is SQIVND (reference sequence). This CDR3 is built from 13 residues. As DNA, the CDR3 is TGTGCCAGTGTCGAGCAGGGGGCGACTGAAGCTTTCTTT. Protein product: CASVEQGATEAFF.

This clonotype was seen a few times. This chain joins TRBV19 and TRBJ1-2, with D hard to call. Germline loops: CDR1 LNHDA, CDR2 SQIVND (reference sequence). The CDR3 is made up of 14 amino acids. Trimming took 4 bases from V and 4 from J, leaving 13 bases between them. The CDR3 DNA reads TGTGCCAGTAGTAAGCGGACTCCATCCTATGGCTACACCTTC. This gives the protein CASSKRTPSYGYTF.

This clonotype has ten or more counts. V and J are TRBV14 and TRBJ1-2, with TRBD1 matching 9 bases. The CDR3 totals 15 residues. The V gene end was trimmed by 4 bases and the J gene end by 3 bases; junction bases not matched to a gene: 6. Germline V gene lookup returns CDR1 SGHDN and CDR2 FVKESK. The CDR3 sequence: CASSLPGQGHYGYTF. CDR3 DNA sequence: TGTGCCAGCAGCCTACCGGGACAGGGCCACTATGGCTACACCTTC.

This clonotype was detected ten times or more. V gene TRBV7-9 combines with J gene TRBJ1-2; D uncertain. The germline V gene has CDR1 SEHNR and CDR2 FQNEAQ (reference sequence). There are 11 residues in the CDR3. Trimming removed 0 bases at V and 7 bases at J, with 3 bases between. For the CDR3, the DNA is TGTGCCAGCAGCTTAGCTCCTGGCTACACCTTC. It yields the protein CASSLAPGYTF.

Ten or more counts support this clonotype. The chain joins TRBV7-9 to TRBJ1-1; TRBD1 might be the D (6 bases). Germline assignment: CDR1 SEHNR and CDR2 FQNEAQ (reference sequence). The germline V and J ends were trimmed by 7 bases and 0 bases, with 18 bases remaining between them. This CDR3 spans 16 amino acids. The CDR3 is CASILAPGAMNTEAFF. For the CDR3, the DNA is TGTGCCAGCATCCTTGCACCGGGGGCCATGAACACTGAAGCTTTCTTT.

The chain combines TRBV5-1 with TRBJ1-1; maybe TRBD1 (5 bases). CDR3 size: 14 residues. Between the trimmed V and J ends, which lost 0 bases and 1 base, there was a span of 7 bases. Germline V gene data show CDR1 as SGHRS and CDR2 as YFSETQ. CDR3 DNA: TGCGCCAGCAGCTTGGACGGGGGGAACACTGAAGCTTTCTTT. Translating it yields CASSLDGGNTEAFF.

The chain uses TRBV10-1 and TRBJ1-2; D call uncertain. This CDR3 contains 14 residues. V dropped 1 base and J dropped 4 bases, with 10 bases sitting between them. Per the germline V gene, CDR1 is WNHNN and CDR2 is SYGVQD (reference sequence). CDR3 coding DNA: TGCGCCAGCAGTGAGTTAGGCCGATTCTATGGCTACACCTTC. Translated, it gives CASSELGRFYGYTF.

This clonotype was detected ten times or more. The chain combines TRBV7-2 with TRBJ1-2, with a possible D match to TRBD1 (5 bases). Germline V gene data show CDR1 as SGHTA and CDR2 as FQGNSA. V shed 1 base and J shed 4 bases, with 7 bases lying between them. The CDR3 is made up of 13 amino acids. CDR3 region: CASSLEGLYGYTF. The DNA for the CDR3 is TGTGCCAGCAGCTTAGAGGGGCTCTATGGCTACACCTTC.

This clonotype was counted a few times. The chain recombines TRBV7-6 with TRBJ2-5, with 13 bases lining up with TRBD2. V dropped 2 bases and J dropped 5; count of bases not matched to a gene: 5. Germline CDR1 and CDR2: SGHVS and FNYEAQ. The CDR3 sequence is 16 residues long. CDR3 residues: CASSLWTSGGMETQYF. The CDR3 bases are TGTGCCAGCAGCTTATGGACTAGCGGGGGCATGGAGACCCAGTACTTC.

This clonotype was detected once. V and J are TRBV19 and TRBJ1-2; 7 nucleotides align to TRBD1. Trimming cost V 5 bases and J 4 bases; bases outside gene matches: 10. Germline V gene data show CDR1 as LNHDA and CDR2 as SQIVND (reference sequence). The CDR3 extends over 15 amino acids. The CDR3, as DNA: TGTGCCAGTAGTGTGTACAGGGGATCACCCTATGGCTACACCTTC. As protein: CASSVYRGSPYGYTF.